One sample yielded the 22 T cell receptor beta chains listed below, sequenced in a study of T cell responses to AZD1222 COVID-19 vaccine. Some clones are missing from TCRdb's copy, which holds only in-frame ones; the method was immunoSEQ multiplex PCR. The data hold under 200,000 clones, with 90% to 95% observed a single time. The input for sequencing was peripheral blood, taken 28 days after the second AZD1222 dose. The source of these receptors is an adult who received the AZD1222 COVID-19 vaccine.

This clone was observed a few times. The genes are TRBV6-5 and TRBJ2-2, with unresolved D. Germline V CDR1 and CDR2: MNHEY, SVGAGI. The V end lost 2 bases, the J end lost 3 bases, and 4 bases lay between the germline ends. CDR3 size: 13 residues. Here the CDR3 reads CASSYGDTGELFF. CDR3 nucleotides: TGTGCCAGCAGTTACGGTGACACCGGGGAGCTGTTTTTT.

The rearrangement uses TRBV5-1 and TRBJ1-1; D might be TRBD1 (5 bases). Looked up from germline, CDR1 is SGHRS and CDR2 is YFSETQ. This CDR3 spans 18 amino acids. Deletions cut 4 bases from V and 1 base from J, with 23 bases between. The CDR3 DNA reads TGCGCCAGCAGCCAGAGGGACCCGTGGGGGGGAACGAACACTGAAGCTTTCTTT. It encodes CASSQRDPWGGTNTEAFF. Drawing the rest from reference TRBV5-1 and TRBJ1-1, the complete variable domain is KAGVTQTPRYLIKTRGQQVTLSCSPISGHRSVSWYQQTPGQGLQFLFEYFSETQRNKGNFPGRFSGRQFSNSRSEMNVSTLELGDSALYLCASSQRDPWGGTNTEAFFGQGTRLTVV.

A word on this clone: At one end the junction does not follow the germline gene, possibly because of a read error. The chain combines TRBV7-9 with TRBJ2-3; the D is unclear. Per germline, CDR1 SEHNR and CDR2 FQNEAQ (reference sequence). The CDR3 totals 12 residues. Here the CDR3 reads CARTDSTDTQYF. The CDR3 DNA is TGCGCCAGAACGGATAGCACAGATACGCAGTATTTT.

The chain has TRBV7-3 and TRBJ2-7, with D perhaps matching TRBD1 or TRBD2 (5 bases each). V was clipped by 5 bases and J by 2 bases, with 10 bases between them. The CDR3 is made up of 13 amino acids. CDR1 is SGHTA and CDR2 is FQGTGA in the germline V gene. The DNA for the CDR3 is TGTGCCAGCAGCCGGGACGGAGCCTACGAGCAGTACTTC. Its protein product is CASSRDGAYEQYF.

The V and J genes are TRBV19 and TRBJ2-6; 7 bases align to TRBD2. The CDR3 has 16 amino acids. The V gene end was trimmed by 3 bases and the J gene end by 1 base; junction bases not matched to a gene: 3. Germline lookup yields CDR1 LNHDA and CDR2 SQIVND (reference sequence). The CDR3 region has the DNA TGTGCCAGTAGTATTACGGGGGGATCTGGGGCCAACGTCCTGACTTTC. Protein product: CASSITGGSGANVLTF.

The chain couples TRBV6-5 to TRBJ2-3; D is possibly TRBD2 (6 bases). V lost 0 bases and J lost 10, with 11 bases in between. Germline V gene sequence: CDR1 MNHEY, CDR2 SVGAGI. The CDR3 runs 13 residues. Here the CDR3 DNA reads TGTGCCAGCAGTTACTCGAAAGAGCGGGCGCAGTATTTT. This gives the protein CASSYSKERAQYF.

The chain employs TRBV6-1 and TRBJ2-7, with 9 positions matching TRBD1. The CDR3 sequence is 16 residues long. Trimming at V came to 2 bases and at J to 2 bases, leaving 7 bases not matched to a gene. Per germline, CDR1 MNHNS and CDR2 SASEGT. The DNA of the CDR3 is TGTGCCAGCAGTGAAAGTCGGGACAGGGTCCCCTACGAGCAGTACTTC. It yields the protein CASSESRDRVPYEQYF.

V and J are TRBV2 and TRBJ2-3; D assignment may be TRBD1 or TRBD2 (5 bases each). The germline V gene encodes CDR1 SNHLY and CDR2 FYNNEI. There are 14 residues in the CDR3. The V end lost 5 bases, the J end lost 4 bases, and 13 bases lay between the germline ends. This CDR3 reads CASSYLLGADTQYF. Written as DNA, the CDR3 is TGTGCCAGCAGTTACCTACTAGGGGCAGATACGCAGTATTTT.

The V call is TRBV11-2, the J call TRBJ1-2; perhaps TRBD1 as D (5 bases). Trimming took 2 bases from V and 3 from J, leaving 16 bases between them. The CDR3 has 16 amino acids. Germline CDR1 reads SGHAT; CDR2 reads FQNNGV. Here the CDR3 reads CASSLFFDRDDYGYTF. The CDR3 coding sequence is TGTGCCAGCAGCTTATTTTTTGACAGAGACGACTATGGCTACACCTTC.

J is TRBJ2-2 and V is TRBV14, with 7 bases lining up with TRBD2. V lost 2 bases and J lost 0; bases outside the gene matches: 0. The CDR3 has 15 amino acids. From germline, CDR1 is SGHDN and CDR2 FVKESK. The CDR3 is CASSQTSANTGELFF. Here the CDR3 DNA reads TGTGCCAGCAGCCAAACTAGCGCGAACACCGGGGAGCTGTTTTTT.

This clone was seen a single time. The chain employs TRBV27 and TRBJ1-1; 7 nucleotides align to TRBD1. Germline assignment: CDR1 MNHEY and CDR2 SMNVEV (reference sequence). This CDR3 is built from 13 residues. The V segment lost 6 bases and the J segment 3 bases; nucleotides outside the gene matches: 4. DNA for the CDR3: TGTGCCAGCAGGACAGGGACGGACACTGAAGCTTTCTTT. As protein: CASRTGTDTEAFF.

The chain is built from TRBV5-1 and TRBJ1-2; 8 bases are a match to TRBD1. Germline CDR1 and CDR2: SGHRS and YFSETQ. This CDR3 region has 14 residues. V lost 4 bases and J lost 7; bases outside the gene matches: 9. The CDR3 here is CASSHGQGSGGYTF. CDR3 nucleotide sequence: TGCGCCAGCAGCCACGGACAGGGCTCGGGTGGCTACACCTTC.

CDR3 DNA: TGTGCCAGCAGCTTTGAGACAGGGTATAATTCACCCCTCCACTTT. Translating it yields CASSFETGYNSPLHF. The chain has TRBV11-2 and TRBJ1-6, with TRBD1 identical over 7 bases. The CDR3 has 15 amino acids. Germline CDR1 is SGHAT and CDR2 is FQNNGV. V was clipped by 3 bases and J by 4 bases; unmatched bases: 3.

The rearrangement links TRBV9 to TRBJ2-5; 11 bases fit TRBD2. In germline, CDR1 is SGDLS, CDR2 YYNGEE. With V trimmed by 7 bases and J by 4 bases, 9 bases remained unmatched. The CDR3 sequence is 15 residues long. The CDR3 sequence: CASGLAGGLRETQYF. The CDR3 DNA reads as TGTGCCAGCGGGCTAGCGGGAGGCCTCAGAGAGACCCAGTACTTC.

The CDR3 DNA follows: TGTGCAAGTCGCTTCAGGGGGCGGACCCAGTACTTC. It is translated as CASRFRGRTQYF. The V and J genes are TRBV12-2 and TRBJ2-5; the table's D call TRBD1 went unverified against the DNA. TRBV12-2 is assigned pseudogene status. CDR3 length: 12 amino acids.

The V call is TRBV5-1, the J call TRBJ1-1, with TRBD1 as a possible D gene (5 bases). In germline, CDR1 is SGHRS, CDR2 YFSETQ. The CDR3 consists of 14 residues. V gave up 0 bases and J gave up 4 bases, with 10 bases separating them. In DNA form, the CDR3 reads TGCGCCAGCAGCTTGGCGTATGGGGGCACTGAAGCTTTCTTT. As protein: CASSLAYGGTEAFF.

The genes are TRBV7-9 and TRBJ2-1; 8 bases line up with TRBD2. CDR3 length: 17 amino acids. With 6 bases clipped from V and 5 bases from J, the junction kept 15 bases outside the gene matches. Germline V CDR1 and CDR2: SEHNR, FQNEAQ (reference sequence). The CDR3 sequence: CASRTGWSGSTNNEQFF. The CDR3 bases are TGTGCCAGCAGGACGGGGTGGAGCGGGAGTACCAACAATGAGCAGTTCTTC.

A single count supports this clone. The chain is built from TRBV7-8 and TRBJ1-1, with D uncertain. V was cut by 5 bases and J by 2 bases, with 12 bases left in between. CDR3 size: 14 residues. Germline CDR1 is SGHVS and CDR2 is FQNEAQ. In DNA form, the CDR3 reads TGTGCCAGCAGCCCCTACCGGGCCAACACTGAAGCTTTCTTT. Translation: CASSPYRANTEAFF.

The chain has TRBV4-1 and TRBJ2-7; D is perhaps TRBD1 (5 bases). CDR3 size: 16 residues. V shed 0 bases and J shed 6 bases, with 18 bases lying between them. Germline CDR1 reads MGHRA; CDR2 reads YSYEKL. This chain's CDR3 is CASSQDKEQDPGEQYF. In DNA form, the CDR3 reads TGCGCCAGCAGCCAAGATAAGGAACAGGACCCGGGCGAGCAGTACTTC.

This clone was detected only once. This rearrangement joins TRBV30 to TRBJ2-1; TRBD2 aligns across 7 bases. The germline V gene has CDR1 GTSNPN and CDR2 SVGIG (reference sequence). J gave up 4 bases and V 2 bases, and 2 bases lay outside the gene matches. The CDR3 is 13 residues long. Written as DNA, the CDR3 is TGTGCCTGGAGTTCTAGCGGTTACAATGAGCAGTTCTTC. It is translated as CAWSSSGYNEQFF.

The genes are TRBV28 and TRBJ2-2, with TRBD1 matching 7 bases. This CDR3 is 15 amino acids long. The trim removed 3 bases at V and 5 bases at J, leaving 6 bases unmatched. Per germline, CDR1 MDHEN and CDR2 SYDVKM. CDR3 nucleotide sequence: TGTGCCAGCAGTTTCAACCCAGGGGGAACCGGGGAGCTGTTTTTT. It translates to CASSFNPGGTGELFF.

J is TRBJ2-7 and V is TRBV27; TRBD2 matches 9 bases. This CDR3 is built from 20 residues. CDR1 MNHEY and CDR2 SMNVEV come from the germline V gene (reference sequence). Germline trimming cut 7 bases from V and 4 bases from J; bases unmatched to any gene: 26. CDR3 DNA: TGTGCCAGCACACTCAAGGGGACTAGCCACCTCGTACCCAAACAATACGAGCAGTACTTC. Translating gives CASTLKGTSHLVPKQYEQYF.